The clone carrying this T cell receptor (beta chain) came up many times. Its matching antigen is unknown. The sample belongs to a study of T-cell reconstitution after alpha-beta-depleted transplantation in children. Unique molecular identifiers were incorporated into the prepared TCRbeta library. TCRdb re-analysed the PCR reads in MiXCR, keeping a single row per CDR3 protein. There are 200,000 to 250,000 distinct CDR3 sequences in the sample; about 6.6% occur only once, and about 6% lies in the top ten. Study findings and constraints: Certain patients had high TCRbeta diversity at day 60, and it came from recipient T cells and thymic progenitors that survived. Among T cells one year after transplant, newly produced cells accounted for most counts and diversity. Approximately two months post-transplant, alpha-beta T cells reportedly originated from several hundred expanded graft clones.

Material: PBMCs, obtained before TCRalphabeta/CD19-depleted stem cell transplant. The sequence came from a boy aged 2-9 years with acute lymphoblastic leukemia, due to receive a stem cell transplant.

The CDR3 loop is CASSPSQGNQPQHF. The CDR3 nucleotides read TGTGCCAGCTCACCATCCCAGGGAAATCAGCCCCAGCATTTT. The chain is built from TRBV18 and TRBJ1-5; tentatively, D is TRBD1 (5 bases). The CDR3 consists of 14 residues. Trimming took 2 bases from V and 4 from J, leaving 9 bases between them. Germline loops: CDR1 KGHSH, CDR2 LQKENI.